This T cell receptor beta chain was obtained from a study of blood T cell repertoires in COVID-19. Study context: Sources were T cells, B-cell-depleted T cells, or PBMCs; the material itself was cDNA or gDNA.

Sequenced by immunoSEQ multiplex PCR; TCRdb stores in-frame clones only, minus some. The sample has some 100,000 clones; approximately 85% are singletons. The CDR3 is made up of 16 amino acids. V was trimmed by 3 bases and J by 3 bases, leaving 14 bases between them. From germline, CDR1 is SGHVS and CDR2 FNYEAQ. The TCR was taken from a woman aged 55 to 70 with acute or convalescent COVID-19. The sample comprised peripheral blood. This rearrangement joins TRBV7-6 to TRBJ2-2; perhaps TRBD1 as D (6 bases). This CDR3 reads CASSLTRGKDTGELFF. The CDR3 DNA is TGTGCCAGCAGCTTGACAAGGGGGAAGGACACCGGGGAGCTGTTTTTT.